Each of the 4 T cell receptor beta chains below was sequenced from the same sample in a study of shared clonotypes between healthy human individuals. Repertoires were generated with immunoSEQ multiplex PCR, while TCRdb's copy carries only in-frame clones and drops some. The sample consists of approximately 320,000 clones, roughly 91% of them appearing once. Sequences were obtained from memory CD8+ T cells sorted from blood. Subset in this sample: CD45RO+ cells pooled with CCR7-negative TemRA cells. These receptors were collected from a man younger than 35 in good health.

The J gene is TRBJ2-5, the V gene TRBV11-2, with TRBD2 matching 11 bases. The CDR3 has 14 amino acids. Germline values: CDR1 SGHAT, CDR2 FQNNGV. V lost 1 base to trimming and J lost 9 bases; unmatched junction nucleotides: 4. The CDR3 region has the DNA TGTGCCAGCAGCTTAGGTAGCGGGAGGGCATCCCAGTACTTC. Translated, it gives CASSLGSGRASQYF.

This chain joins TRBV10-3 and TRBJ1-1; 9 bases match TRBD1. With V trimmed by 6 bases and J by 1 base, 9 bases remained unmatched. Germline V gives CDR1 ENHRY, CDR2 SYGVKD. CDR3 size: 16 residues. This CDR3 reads CAISRPGTGSNTEAFF. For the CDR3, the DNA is TGTGCCATCAGCCGTCCCGGGACAGGGTCGAACACTGAAGCTTTCTTT.

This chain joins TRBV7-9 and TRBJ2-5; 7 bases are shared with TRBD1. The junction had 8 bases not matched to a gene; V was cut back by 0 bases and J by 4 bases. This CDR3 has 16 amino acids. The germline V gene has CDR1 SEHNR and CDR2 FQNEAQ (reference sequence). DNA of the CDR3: TGTGCCAGCAGCTTAGCGGCAGGGGGTGCCTTAGAGACCCAGTACTTC. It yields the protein CASSLAAGGALETQYF.

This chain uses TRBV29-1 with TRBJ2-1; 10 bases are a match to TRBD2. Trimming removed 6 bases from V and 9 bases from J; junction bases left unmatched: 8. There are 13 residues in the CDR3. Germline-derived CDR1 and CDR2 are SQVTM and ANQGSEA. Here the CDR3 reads CSVDPGTSVEQFF. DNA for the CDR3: TGCAGCGTAGACCCCGGGACTAGCGTTGAGCAGTTCTTC.